This T cell receptor beta chain was sequenced in a study of tumor and adjacent non-tumor tissue in lung cancer. In the study overall: Patients comprised about a dozen adenocarcinoma, 2 squamous cell carcinoma and 1 small cell lung cancer. Each sample yielded roughly 4.2 million productive TCRbeta reads on average.

RNA was extracted from bulk tissue without any cell sorting. This non-tumor lung sample came from over 3 cm beyond the tumor edge. General study findings and limits: Compared with tumor, normal lung showed significantly lower TCR diversity. Tumor repertoires had a smaller top 100 clone share than normal lung.

In its sample, this clonotype was seen a few times. Antigen specificity is unknown. One end of the junction is discordant with germline, which a read error may explain. Germline loops: CDR1 MDHEN, CDR2 SYDVKM. This CDR3 spans 13 amino acids. Three rounds of nested PCR, following a modified ARM-PCR protocol, produced the TCRbeta library. One entry per CDR3 protein results from TCRdb running MiXCR on the multiplex PCR reads. The sample lists 98,000 or so distinct CDR3 sequences, approximately 80% occurring once. Sequences were obtained from distant non-tumor lung tissue. The V gene is TRBV28, the J gene TRBJ2-5, with TRBD2 as a possible D gene (5 bases). The origin of this receptor is a man in his sixties with small cell lung cancer. The CDR3 is CASSPGEWEIQYF. The CDR3 DNA reads TGTGCCAGCAGTCCCGGAGAGTGGGAGATCCAGTACTTC.